This entry lists 19 T cell receptor beta chains sequenced from one sample in a study of blood T cells in healthy people across ages. For the second PCR, which ran for 7 to 11 cycles, a sample-barcoded 5' primer and a J-beta primer mix were used. Each CDR3 protein gets one entry after TCRdb re-called the 5' RACE reads with MiXCR. There are some 1,800,000 distinct CDR3 sequences in the sample; 35% to 50% occur only once, and under 25% lies in the top ten. The source material was blood. The source is a human donor in good health.

The rearrangement uses TRBV24-1 and TRBJ2-1, with D maybe TRBD1 (5 bases). This CDR3 has 15 residues. Germline CDR1 and CDR2: KGHDR and SFDVKD. V lost 0 bases and J 5 bases, leaving 10 bases between the germline ends. The CDR3 DNA is TGTGCCACCAGTGATTTGTATGAAGGGGACAATGAGCAGTTCTTC. This gives the protein CATSDLYEGDNEQFF.

The chain has TRBV3-1 and TRBJ2-7; possible D gene TRBD1, 5 bases. Trimming took 1 base from V and 2 from J, leaving 18 bases between them. The length of the CDR3 is 17 residues. CDR1 and CDR2 (germline): LGHDT, YNNKEL (reference sequence). The DNA of the CDR3 is TGTGCCAGCAGCCAAGTCGGGCTCCCCCTGGGGCCCTACGAGCAGTACTTC. As protein: CASSQVGLPLGPYEQYF.

The chain links TRBV7-6 to TRBJ2-7; the D gene is possibly TRBD1 (6 bases). The V and J ends lost 5 bases and 5 bases respectively, with 13 bases between them. Germline CDR1 SGHVS, CDR2 FNYEAQ. The CDR3 extends over 13 amino acids. The CDR3 DNA is TGTGCCAGCAGCACGTCACAGGGAAACGAGCAGTACTTC. It specifies CASSTSQGNEQYF.

This sequence joins TRBV3-1 and TRBJ2-5, with D unclear. This CDR3 has 14 amino acids. Germline V gives CDR1 LGHDT, CDR2 YNNKEL (reference sequence). Trimming removed 1 base from V and 5 bases from J, with 11 bases in between. The CDR3 DNA reads as TGTGCCAGCAGCCAAGGATCGGTTCGGGAGACCCAGTACTTC. Its translation: CASSQGSVRETQYF.

The chain employs TRBV24-1 and TRBJ2-1; weak D call: TRBD2 (5 bases). The DNA matches TRBJ2-7 better at its end, which makes the J call doubtful. The germline gives CDR1 KGHDR, CDR2 SFDVKD. CDR3 length: 15 residues. The CDR3 region has the DNA TGTGCCACCAGCTTTGCAGGACTGGGGTACAATGAGCAGTACTTC. This encodes CATSFAGLGYNEQYF.

The chain has TRBV28 and TRBJ1-2, with D hard to call. The CDR3 is 14 residues long. V lost 4 bases, J lost 3 bases, and 12 bases lay in between. Germline V gives CDR1 MDHEN, CDR2 SYDVKM. The CDR3 loop reads CASSSAGGYYGYTF. CDR3 DNA: TGTGCCAGCAGTTCCGCGGGAGGGTACTATGGCTACACCTTC.

V usage is TRBV12-3 or TRBV12-4 and J usage is TRBJ2-7; 14 positions agree with TRBD2. After removal of 1 base from V and 0 bases from J, the junction contained 8 bases not matched to a gene. The CDR3 length is 19 residues. The chain's CDR3 is CASSLVWGLAGASSYEQYF. CDR3 DNA sequence: TGTGCCAGCAGTTTAGTATGGGGACTAGCGGGGGCGAGCTCCTACGAGCAGTACTTC.

CDR3 nucleotides: TGCAGCGTTCGACAGGGGGCGAGCAATCAGCCCCAGCATTTT. Translated: CSVRQGASNQPQHF. J is TRBJ1-5 and V is TRBV29-1; 10 nucleotides line up with TRBD1. The CDR3 is 14 residues long. Per germline, CDR1 SQVTM and CDR2 ANQGSEA. V shed 5 bases and J 1 base; nucleotides not matched to a gene: 2.

The rearrangement links TRBV6-5 to TRBJ1-4; 9 bases line up with TRBD1. The CDR3 is 14 residues long. V dropped 7 bases and J dropped 7; count of bases not matched to a gene: 7. Germline V lookup: CDR1 MNHEY, CDR2 SVGAGI. The CDR3 DNA follows: TGTGCCAGCACCGGGGGACAGGGCCGTGAAAAACTGTTTTTT. Amino acid sequence: CASTGGQGREKLFF.

This rearrangement joins TRBV10-2 to TRBJ2-7; D gene ambiguous. The CDR3 has 10 amino acids. Trimming stripped 4 bases from V and 6 bases from J, with 4 bases between. CDR1 is WSHSY, CDR2 SAAADI, per germline. In DNA form, the CDR3 reads TGCGCCAGCAGTGGCAGCGAGCAGTACTTC. Its protein product is CASSGSEQYF.

In its sample, this clonotype was seen a few times. The gene calls are TRBV6-2 or TRBV6-3 and TRBJ2-3; D ambiguous. CDR3 length: 14 residues. The V gene lost 6 bases and the J gene lost 4 bases, with 14 bases spanning the gap. Germline assignment: CDR1 MNHEY and CDR2 SVGEGT. CDR3 bases: TGTGCCAGCAGCCGCGACATGAGCGCAGATACGCAGTATTTT. Its translation is CASSRDMSADTQYF.

This clonotype came up a few times. The genes are TRBV28 and TRBJ2-7; 7 positions match TRBD1. The ends lost 3 bases at V and 3 bases at J; junction bases unmatched: 11. The CDR3 length is 16 residues. Germline CDR1 is MDHEN and CDR2 is SYDVKM. CDR3 residues: CASSFPRGQTYYEQYF. CDR3 bases: TGTGCCAGCAGTTTTCCCCGGGGACAGACTTACTACGAGCAGTACTTC.

V and J are TRBV5-1 and TRBJ2-7; D may be TRBD2 (6 bases). The V and J ends lost 6 bases and 2 bases respectively, with 18 bases between them. This CDR3 region has 15 residues. The germline V gene encodes CDR1 SGHRS and CDR2 YFSETQ. CDR3 bases: TGCGCCAGCACCGTCGGGGGTTCCCCTACCTACGAGCAGTACTTC. This codes for CASTVGGSPTYEQYF.

The V call is TRBV11-2, the J call TRBJ1-1; D not resolved. Trimming pared 8 bases from V and 6 bases from J, leaving 16 bases between. This CDR3 contains 13 residues. Germline V gene sequence: CDR1 SGHAT, CDR2 FQNNGV. CDR3 coding DNA: TGTGCCAGCGGGATATTCATAAACTCTGAAGCTTTCTTT. Translating it yields CASGIFINSEAFF.

This clonotype was counted between two and nine times. The V and J genes are TRBV3-1 and TRBJ2-3, with unresolved D. The germline CDR1 and CDR2 sequences are LGHDT and YNNKEL (reference sequence). V was cut by 11 bases and J by 4 bases, with 25 bases left in between. The length of the CDR3 is 16 residues. CDR3 in DNA: TGTGCCGCGGCCCGGATCGGTGGGTCAGTAGCAGATACGCAGTATTTT. Amino acid sequence: CAAARIGGSVADTQYF.

The sample holds a few counts of this clonotype. This may be a read error, as it is one base from a much larger clone. The chain recombines TRBV20-1 with TRBJ2-1; D may correspond to TRBD1 or TRBD2 (5 bases each). Trimming took 7 bases from V and 8 from J, leaving 18 bases between them. Germline assignment: CDR1 DFQATT and CDR2 SNEGSKA (reference sequence). The CDR3 is 13 residues long. CDR3 in amino acids: CSVAGAGGHEQFF. The CDR3 DNA reads TGCAGTGTCGCCGGGGCAGGTGGACATGAGCAGTTCTTC.

The gene calls are TRBV7-2 and TRBJ2-3; D is unclear. V was pared by 3 bases and J by 3 bases, with 19 bases between. Germline V gene lookup returns CDR1 SGHTA and CDR2 FQGNSA. The CDR3 is 17 amino acids. The CDR3 region is CASSFLAPGPETDTQYF. CDR3 sequence (DNA): TGTGCCAGCAGCTTCTTAGCCCCGGGTCCGGAGACAGATACGCAGTATTTT.

V usage is TRBV12-3 or TRBV12-4 and J usage is TRBJ2-5; either TRBD1 or TRBD2 may fit D (5 bases each). CDR3 length: 14 residues. V was shortened by 5 bases and J by 5 bases, with 15 bases between the two germline ends. CDR3 DNA: TGTGCCAGCAGTCCGGGACCAAACGACGAGACCCAGTACTTC. It encodes CASSPGPNDETQYF.

The chain combines TRBV6-5 with TRBJ1-2, with D possibly TRBD1 on 5 matching bases. Germline V gene sequence: CDR1 MNHEY, CDR2 SVGAGI. The V end lost 4 bases, the J end lost 8 bases, and 20 bases lay between the germline ends. This CDR3 comprises 15 residues. The CDR3 protein is CASSFSEDSPAGYTF. The CDR3 nucleotides read TGTGCCAGCAGTTTTTCGGAAGACAGTCCGGCGGGCTACACCTTC.